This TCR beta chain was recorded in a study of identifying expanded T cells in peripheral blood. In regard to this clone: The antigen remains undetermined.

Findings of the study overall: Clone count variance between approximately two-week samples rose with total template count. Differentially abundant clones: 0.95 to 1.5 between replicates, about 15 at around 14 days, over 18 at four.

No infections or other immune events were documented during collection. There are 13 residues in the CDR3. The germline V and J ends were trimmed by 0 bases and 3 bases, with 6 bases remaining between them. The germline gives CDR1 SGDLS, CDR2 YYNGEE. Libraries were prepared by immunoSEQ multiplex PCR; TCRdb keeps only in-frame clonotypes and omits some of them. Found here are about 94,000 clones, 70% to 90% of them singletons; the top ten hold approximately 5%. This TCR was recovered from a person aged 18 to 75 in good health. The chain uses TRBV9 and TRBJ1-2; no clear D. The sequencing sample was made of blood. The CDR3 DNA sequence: TGTGCCAGCAGCGTAGTCTCCGACTATGGCTACACCTTC. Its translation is CASSVVSDYGYTF.